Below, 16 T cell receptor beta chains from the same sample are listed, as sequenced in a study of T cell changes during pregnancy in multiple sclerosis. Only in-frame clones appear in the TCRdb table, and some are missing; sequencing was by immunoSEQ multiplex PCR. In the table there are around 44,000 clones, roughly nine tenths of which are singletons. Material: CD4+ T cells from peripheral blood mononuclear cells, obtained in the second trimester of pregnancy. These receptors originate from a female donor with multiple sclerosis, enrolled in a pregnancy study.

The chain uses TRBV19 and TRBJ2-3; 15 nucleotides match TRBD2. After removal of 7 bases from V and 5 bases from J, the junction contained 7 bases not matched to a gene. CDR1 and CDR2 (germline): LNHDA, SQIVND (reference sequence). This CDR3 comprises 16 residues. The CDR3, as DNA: TGTGCCAGTAACCCCAGGACTAGCGGGAGGGTAGATACGCAGTATTTT. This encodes CASNPRTSGRVDTQYF.

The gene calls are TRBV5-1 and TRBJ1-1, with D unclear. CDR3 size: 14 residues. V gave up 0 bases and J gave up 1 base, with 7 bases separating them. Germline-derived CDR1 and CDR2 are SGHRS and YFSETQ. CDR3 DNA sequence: TGCGCCAGCAGCTTGGTTGGCAAGAACACTGAAGCTTTCTTT. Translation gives CASSLVGKNTEAFF.

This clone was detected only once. CDR3: CAVTSPRGETQYF. DNA for the CDR3: TGTGCCGTCACCTCGCCGCGGGGAGAGACCCAGTACTTC. The chain employs TRBV28 and TRBJ2-5; weak D call: TRBD2 (6 bases). V was trimmed by 11 bases and J by 4 bases, leaving 17 bases between them. Germline V gene data show CDR1 as MDHEN and CDR2 as SYDVKM. This CDR3 is built from 13 residues.

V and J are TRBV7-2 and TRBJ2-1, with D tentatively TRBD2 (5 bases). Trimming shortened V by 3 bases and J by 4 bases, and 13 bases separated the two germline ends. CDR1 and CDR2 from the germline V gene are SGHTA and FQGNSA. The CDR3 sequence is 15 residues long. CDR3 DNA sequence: TGTGCCAGCAGCTTGTCAGCGGAGATGTACAATGAGCAGTTCTTC. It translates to CASSLSAEMYNEQFF.

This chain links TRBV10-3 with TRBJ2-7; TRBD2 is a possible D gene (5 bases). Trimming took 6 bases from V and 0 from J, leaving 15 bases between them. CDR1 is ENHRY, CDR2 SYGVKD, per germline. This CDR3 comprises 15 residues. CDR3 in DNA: TGTGCCATCAGAAACGGAGAGCGGCACTCCTACGAGCAGTACTTC. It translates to CAIRNGERHSYEQYF.

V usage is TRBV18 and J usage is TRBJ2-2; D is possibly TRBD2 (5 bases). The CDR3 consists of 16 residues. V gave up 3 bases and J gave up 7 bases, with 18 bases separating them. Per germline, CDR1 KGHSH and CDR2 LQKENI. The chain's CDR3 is CASSPILSLGGGELFF. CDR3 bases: TGTGCCAGCTCACCGATCCTATCCCTAGGAGGCGGGGAGCTGTTTTTT.

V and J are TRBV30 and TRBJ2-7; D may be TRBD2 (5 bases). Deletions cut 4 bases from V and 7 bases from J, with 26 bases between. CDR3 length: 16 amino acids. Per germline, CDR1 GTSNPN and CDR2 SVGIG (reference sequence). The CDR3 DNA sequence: TGTGCCTGGACCCCTAGAGCACGAGGGCCCTCGAGGGAGCAGTACTTC. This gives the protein CAWTPRARGPSREQYF.

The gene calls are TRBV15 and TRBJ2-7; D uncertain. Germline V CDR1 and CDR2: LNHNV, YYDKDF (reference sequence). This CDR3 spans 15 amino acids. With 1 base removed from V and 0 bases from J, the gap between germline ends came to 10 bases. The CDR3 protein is CATSRGRLSSYEQYF. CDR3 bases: TGTGCCACCAGCAGAGGGCGGTTGAGCTCCTACGAGCAGTACTTC.

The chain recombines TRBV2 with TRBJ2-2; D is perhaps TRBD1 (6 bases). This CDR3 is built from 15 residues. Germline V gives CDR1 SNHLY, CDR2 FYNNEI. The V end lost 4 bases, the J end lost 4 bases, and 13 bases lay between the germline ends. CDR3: CASSVTGLSTGELFF. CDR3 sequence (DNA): TGTGCCAGCAGTGTGACAGGTCTTAGCACCGGGGAGCTGTTTTTT.

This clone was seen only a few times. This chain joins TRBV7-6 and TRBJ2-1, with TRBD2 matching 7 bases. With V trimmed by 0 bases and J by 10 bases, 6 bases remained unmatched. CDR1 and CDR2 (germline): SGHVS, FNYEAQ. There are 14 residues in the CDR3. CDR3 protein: CASSLAGGPIEQFF. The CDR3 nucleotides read TGTGCCAGCAGCTTAGCGGGAGGGCCGATAGAGCAGTTCTTC.

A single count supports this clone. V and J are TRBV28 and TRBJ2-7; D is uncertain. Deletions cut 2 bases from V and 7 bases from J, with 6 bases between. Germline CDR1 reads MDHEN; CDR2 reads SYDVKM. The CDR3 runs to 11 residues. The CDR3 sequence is CASSLMREQYF. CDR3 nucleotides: TGTGCCAGCAGTTTAATGCGAGAGCAGTACTTC. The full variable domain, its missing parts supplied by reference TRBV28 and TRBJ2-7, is DVKVTQSSRYLVKRTGEKVFLECVQDMDHENMFWYRQDPGLGLRLIYFSYDVKMKEKGDIPEGYSVSREKKERFSLILESASTNQTSMYLCASSLMREQYFGPGTRLTVT.

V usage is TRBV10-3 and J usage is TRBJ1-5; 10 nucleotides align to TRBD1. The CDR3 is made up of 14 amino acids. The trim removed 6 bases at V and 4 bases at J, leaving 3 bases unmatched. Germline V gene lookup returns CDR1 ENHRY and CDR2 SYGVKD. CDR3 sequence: CAIRPDRGNQPQHF. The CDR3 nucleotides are TGTGCCATCAGACCGGACAGGGGGAATCAGCCCCAGCATTTT.

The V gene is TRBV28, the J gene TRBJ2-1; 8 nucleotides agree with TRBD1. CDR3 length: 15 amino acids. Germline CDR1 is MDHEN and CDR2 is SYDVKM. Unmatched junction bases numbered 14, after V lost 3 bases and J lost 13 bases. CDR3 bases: TGTGCCAGCAGTTTGGTAGGACAGGGCTTGCGGGGACAGTTCTTC. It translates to CASSLVGQGLRGQFF.

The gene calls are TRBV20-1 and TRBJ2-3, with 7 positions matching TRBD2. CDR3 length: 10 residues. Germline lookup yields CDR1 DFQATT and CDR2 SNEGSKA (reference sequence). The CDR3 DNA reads TGCAGGAGAGCGGGGGATACGCAGTATTTT. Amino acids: CRRAGDTQYF.

The DNA for the CDR3 is TGTGCCAGCAGTAACTCCCCCGGGCTCGGACAGGGGGCTGGAAACATTCAGTACTTC. It yields the protein CASSNSPGLGQGAGNIQYF. The chain joins TRBV27 to TRBJ2-4; 11 bases match TRBD1. Germline CDR1 is MNHEY and CDR2 is SMNVEV (reference sequence). V dropped 5 bases and J dropped 6; count of bases not matched to a gene: 18. This CDR3 contains 19 residues.

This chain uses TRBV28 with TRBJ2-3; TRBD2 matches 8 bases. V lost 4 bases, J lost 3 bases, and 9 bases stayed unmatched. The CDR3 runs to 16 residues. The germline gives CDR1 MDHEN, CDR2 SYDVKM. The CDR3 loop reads CASSSVAGGWTDTQYF. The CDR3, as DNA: TGTGCCAGCAGTTCCGTCGCGGGAGGTTGGACAGATACGCAGTATTTT.